This passage covers 25 T cell receptor beta chains from one sample sequenced in a study of cytomegalovirus exposure and HLA in healthy donors. PCR used 60 Vbeta primers and 13 Jbeta primers. Clones were sequenced by immunoSEQ multiplex PCR, and TCRdb holds only the in-frame ones, with some missing. Of 150,000 or so clones detected, around 83% appear once; the ten largest clones hold around 4.3%. What was sequenced was PBMCs. These receptors were taken from a man in his fifties or sixties in good health and CMV-seropositive.

The chain couples TRBV7-2 to TRBJ1-5; tentatively, D is TRBD1 (6 bases). The CDR3 covers 14 residues. Germline V CDR1 and CDR2: SGHTA, FQGNSA. V was pared by 1 base and J by 6 bases, with 10 bases between. The CDR3 region has the DNA TGTGCCAGCAGCTTAGGCGACAGGAGTCAGCCCCAGCATTTT. Its translation is CASSLGDRSQPQHF.

The V gene is TRBV5-1, the J gene TRBJ2-5; 10 bases agree with TRBD1. V was pared by 4 bases and J by 5 bases, with 5 bases of the junction left unmatched. Looked up from germline, CDR1 is SGHRS and CDR2 is YFSETQ. The CDR3 has 14 residues. The CDR3 nucleotides are TGCGCCAGCAGCAGGGACAGGGGCGGGGAGACCCAGTACTTC. Its translation: CASSRDRGGETQYF. Using reference TRBV5-1 and TRBJ2-5 for the parts outside the CDR3, the full variable domain is KAGVTQTPRYLIKTRGQQVTLSCSPISGHRSVSWYQQTPGQGLQFLFEYFSETQRNKGNFPGRFSGRQFSNSRSEMNVSTLELGDSALYLCASSRDRGGETQYFGPGTRLLVL.

This rearrangement joins TRBV5-6 to TRBJ2-7, with no clear D. The V end was cut by 4 bases, the J end by 5 bases, with 7 bases between. Germline values: CDR1 SGHDT, CDR2 YYEEEE. The CDR3 is 11 residues long. The CDR3 loop is CASSRFDEQYF. The CDR3 DNA sequence: TGTGCCAGCAGCCGGTTCGACGAGCAGTACTTC.

This clone was detected only a few times. The genes are TRBV29-1 and TRBJ2-2; no clear D gene. V lost 6 bases to trimming and J lost 1 base, with 9 bases between them. Germline V lookup: CDR1 SQVTM, CDR2 ANQGSEA. The CDR3 runs to 13 residues. DNA for the CDR3: TGCAGCGTAGCCCGTGTGAACACCGGGGAGCTGTTTTTT. Translated: CSVARVNTGELFF.

The chain is built from TRBV7-2 and TRBJ2-1, with 8 nucleotides matching TRBD1. CDR3 length: 16 residues. Germline V gives CDR1 SGHTA, CDR2 FQGNSA. Trimming removed 1 base from V and 5 bases from J; junction bases left unmatched: 7. The CDR3 DNA is TGTGCCAGCAGCTTAGATTCAGGGGGCGCTCACAATGAGCAGTTCTTC. Translation: CASSLDSGGAHNEQFF. Using reference TRBV7-2 and TRBJ2-1 for the parts outside the CDR3, the full variable domain is GAGVSQSPSNKVTEKGKDVELRCDPISGHTALYWYRQSLGQGLEFLIYFQGNSAPDKSGLPSDRFSAERTGGSVSTLTIQRTQQEDSAVYLCASSLDSGGAHNEQFFGPGTRLTVL.

The chain joins TRBV4-3 to TRBJ1-1; no reliable D call. The germline V gene encodes CDR1 LGHNA and CDR2 YSLEER. V lost 1 base and J 0 bases, leaving 9 bases between the germline ends. This CDR3 contains 15 residues. CDR3 DNA sequence: TGCGCCAGCAGCCAAGCCCCACAGCTGAACACTGAAGCTTTCTTT. It yields the protein CASSQAPQLNTEAFF.

This sequence joins TRBV10-2 and TRBJ2-1; 11 positions agree with TRBD2. With 11 bases clipped from V and 5 bases from J, the junction kept 8 bases outside the gene matches. From germline, CDR1 is WSHSY and CDR2 SAAADI. CDR3 length equals 14 residues. The chain's CDR3 is CAARLAGPNNEQFF. Here the CDR3 DNA reads TGCGCCGCGCGACTAGCGGGACCCAACAATGAGCAGTTCTTC.

This chain uses TRBV6-5 with TRBJ2-5; 9 nucleotides align to TRBD1. Per the germline V gene, CDR1 is MNHEY and CDR2 is SVGAGI. The junction had 5 bases not matched to a gene; V was cut back by 4 bases and J by 2 bases. The CDR3 is 15 amino acids. In DNA form, the CDR3 reads TGTGCCAGCAGTTCCCCGACAGGGGGACAAGAGACCCAGTACTTC. It translates to CASSSPTGGQETQYF.

CDR3 loop: CASSSGQGTQPQHF. The CDR3 DNA sequence: TGTGCCAGCAGCTCAGGACAGGGGACACAGCCCCAGCATTTT. The J gene is TRBJ1-5, the V gene TRBV6-5; 9 positions match TRBD1. The CDR3 is 14 amino acids. Trimming at V came to 6 bases and at J to 7 bases, leaving 7 bases not matched to a gene. CDR1 MNHEY and CDR2 SVGAGI come from the germline V gene.

This chain uses TRBV28 with TRBJ2-5; 9 nucleotides align to TRBD1. The CDR3 is made up of 11 amino acids. Trimming removed 6 bases from V and 14 bases from J; junction bases left unmatched: 7. Per germline, CDR1 MDHEN and CDR2 SYDVKM. CDR3 protein: CASRARDRVYF. The CDR3 DNA is TGTGCCAGCAGAGCCCGGGACAGGGTTTACTTC.

The CDR3 DNA follows: TGTGCCAGCAGTCGGCGGACTCAAGAGACCCAGTACTTC. Translation: CASSRRTQETQYF. The V and J genes are TRBV5-6 and TRBJ2-5; possible D gene TRBD2, 5 bases. The germline gives CDR1 SGHDT, CDR2 YYEEEE. Trimming took off 5 bases at V and 2 bases at J, with 10 bases between the two ends. CDR3 size: 13 residues.

The rearrangement links TRBV19 to TRBJ1-5; perhaps TRBD1 as D (5 bases). This CDR3 is built from 11 residues. Per germline, CDR1 LNHDA and CDR2 SQIVND (reference sequence). Trimming removed 11 bases at V and 4 bases at J, with 9 bases between. For the CDR3, the DNA is TGTGCCTCCGACAGTAATCAGCCCCAGCATTTT. This sequence encodes CASDSNQPQHF.

The chain has TRBV9 and TRBJ2-7, with D perhaps TRBD2 (6 bases). V lost 3 bases and J 3 bases, leaving 7 bases between the germline ends. The CDR3 is made up of 12 amino acids. Germline-derived CDR1 and CDR2 are SGDLS and YYNGEE. The CDR3 nucleotides read TGTGCCAGCAGCGGGGGAGGCTACGAGCAGTACTTC. As protein: CASSGGGYEQYF.

The gene calls are TRBV5-1 and TRBJ1-6, with D perhaps TRBD1 (6 bases). Germline CDR1 is SGHRS and CDR2 is YFSETQ. V was clipped by 3 bases and J by 7 bases, with 17 bases between them. CDR3 length equals 16 residues. The CDR3 loop reads CASSSGDTVPNSPLHF. CDR3 nucleotide sequence: TGCGCCAGCAGCTCCGGGGACACCGTACCGAATTCACCCCTCCACTTT. The whole variable domain, remainder taken from reference TRBV5-1 and TRBJ1-6, is KAGVTQTPRYLIKTRGQQVTLSCSPISGHRSVSWYQQTPGQGLQFLFEYFSETQRNKGNFPGRFSGRQFSNSRSEMNVSTLELGDSALYLCASSSGDTVPNSPLHFGNGTRLTVT.

There are a few counts of this clone. The rearrangement joins TRBV6-4 to TRBJ2-1, with D maybe TRBD1 (7 bases). Looked up from germline, CDR1 is MRHNA and CDR2 is SNTAGT. V lost 4 bases to trimming and J lost 5 bases, with 15 bases between them. The CDR3 runs to 15 residues. The CDR3: CASSVETGRNNEQFF. The CDR3 DNA sequence: TGTGCCAGCAGTGTCGAGACAGGGAGGAACAATGAGCAGTTCTTC.

This chain uses TRBV18 with TRBJ1-1; the D is unclear. Germline values: CDR1 KGHSH, CDR2 LQKENI. Trimming left V 6 bases short and J 8 bases short, with 16 bases between. This CDR3 spans 13 amino acids. The CDR3: CASSATVEAEAFF. DNA of the CDR3: TGTGCCAGCTCGGCGACGGTAGAAGCGGAAGCTTTCTTT.

The V and J genes are TRBV2 and TRBJ1-5, with TRBD1 as a possible D gene (6 bases). The CDR3 covers 15 residues. Germline values: CDR1 SNHLY, CDR2 FYNNEI. Deletions cut 6 bases from V and 2 bases from J, with 14 bases between. The DNA for the CDR3 is TGTGCCAGCAGCCCACAGGGTTTGGGCAATCAGCCCCAGCATTTT. It codes for CASSPQGLGNQPQHF.

This chain uses TRBV4-2 with TRBJ2-3, with 10 nucleotides matching TRBD1. V lost 8 bases and J lost 4; bases outside the gene matches: 6. Germline values: CDR1 LGHNA, CDR2 YNFKEQ. This CDR3 spans 14 amino acids. The CDR3 nucleotides are TGTGCCAGCGCGGGACAGGGGCAAGCAGATACGCAGTATTTT. It is translated as CASAGQGQADTQYF.

The V and J genes are TRBV11-3 and TRBJ2-3; D might be TRBD2 (5 bases). Germline V lookup: CDR1 SGHNT, CDR2 YENEEA. The CDR3 contains 15 residues. V gave up 2 bases and J gave up 3 bases, with 12 bases separating them. CDR3 sequence reads: CASSLFSGGTDTQYF. Written as DNA, the CDR3 is TGTGCCAGCAGCTTATTCTCCGGCGGGACAGATACGCAGTATTTT.

This clone was counted a few times. The chain links TRBV27 to TRBJ1-1; D perhaps matches TRBD1 (5 bases). Germline V gives CDR1 MNHEY, CDR2 SMNVEV (reference sequence). The germline V and J ends were trimmed by 2 bases and 3 bases, with 7 bases remaining between them. CDR3 length: 13 residues. Written as DNA, the CDR3 is TGTGCCAGCAGTTTAAGGGGTGACACTGAAGCTTTCTTT. Translating it yields CASSLRGDTEAFF.

The rearrangement joins TRBV29-1 to TRBJ1-2, with D unresolved. This CDR3 contains 11 residues. CDR1 is SQVTM, CDR2 ANQGSEA, per germline. The CDR3 reads CTLYPVDGYTF. The CDR3 bases are TGCACCCTATACCCCGTGGATGGCTACACCTTC.

The J gene is TRBJ2-7, the V gene TRBV19, with 7 bases fitting TRBD1. Germline CDR1 reads LNHDA; CDR2 reads SQIVND (reference sequence). Losses at the gene ends were 1 base for V and 1 base for J; bases not matched to a gene: 4. The length of the CDR3 is 15 residues. CDR3 in amino acids: CASSIGNRGSYEQYF. In DNA form, the CDR3 reads TGTGCCAGTAGTATAGGTAACAGGGGATCCTACGAGCAGTACTTC.

This sequence joins TRBV5-1 and TRBJ2-3; 8 positions agree with TRBD2. Trimming cost V 6 bases and J 0 bases; bases outside gene matches: 3. CDR1 SGHRS and CDR2 YFSETQ come from the germline V gene. The CDR3 loop spans 14 amino acids. CDR3 nucleotide sequence: TGCGCCAGCAACCCTAGCGGGAGCACAGATACGCAGTATTTT. It yields the protein CASNPSGSTDTQYF. Drawing the rest from reference TRBV5-1 and TRBJ2-3, the complete variable domain is KAGVTQTPRYLIKTRGQQVTLSCSPISGHRSVSWYQQTPGQGLQFLFEYFSETQRNKGNFPGRFSGRQFSNSRSEMNVSTLELGDSALYLCASNPSGSTDTQYFGPGTRLTVL.

This clone has a single count. J is TRBJ2-3 and V is TRBV5-1; TRBD1 matches at 10 bases. The CDR3 runs 16 residues. J gave up 4 bases and V 1 base, and 6 bases lay outside the gene matches. Per germline, CDR1 SGHRS and CDR2 YFSETQ. The CDR3 sequence is CASSLFGDRGADTQYF. The CDR3 nucleotides read TGCGCCAGCAGCTTGTTTGGGGACAGGGGAGCAGATACGCAGTATTTT.

The CDR3 DNA is TGCGCCAGCAGCTTAACGGGGGACAATCAGCCCCAGCATTTT. Protein product: CASSLTGDNQPQHF. The chain joins TRBV5-1 to TRBJ1-5; TRBD1 might be the D (5 bases). V was shortened by 2 bases and J by 3 bases, with 9 bases between the two germline ends. Germline CDR1 SGHRS, CDR2 YFSETQ. The CDR3 runs 14 residues.